Shown below are 27 T cell receptor beta chains from a single sample sequenced in a study of blood T cell repertoires in COVID-19 (dated by TCRdb to 2019 to 2021). The library was built by means of the immunoSEQ multiplex PCR assay. The source is immuneACCESS, and TCRdb retained only in-frame sequences with V and J called. Part of the clones is not carried over; for the studies checked, unresolved V genes explain less than half of this, and the remainder is unexplained. Here the sample has under 150,000 clones; less than 90% occur a single time. The ten largest clones take up approximately 20% of the sample. The sample consisted of PBMCs or T cells enriched from blood (not recorded which). The receptors here all came from a man aged 25 to 40 who had recovered from COVID-19.

This clone is a singleton in its sample. An end of the junction does not agree with germline; a read error may underlie this. The chain carries TRBV7-7 and TRBJ2-5; possibly TRBD1 for D (5 bases). This CDR3 region has 15 residues. Germline V CDR1 and CDR2: SSHAT, FNYEAQ (reference sequence). CDR3 nucleotides: TGTGCTAGCAGCCCCGGAAGGGCAGGGATCGTGACCCAGTACTTC. Translation: CASSPGRAGIVTQYF.

J is TRBJ1-1 and V is TRBV27; D may be TRBD1 (5 bases). V gave up 2 bases and J gave up 0 bases, with 7 bases separating them. Per the germline V gene, CDR1 is MNHEY and CDR2 is SMNVEV (reference sequence). The CDR3 covers 14 residues. The CDR3 DNA is TGTGCCAGCAGTTTACAGGGCCTGAACACTGAAGCTTTCTTT. Translation: CASSLQGLNTEAFF.

This sequence joins TRBV19 and TRBJ2-3, with D perhaps TRBD2 (6 bases). Trimming stripped 7 bases from V and 0 bases from J, with 17 bases between. The CDR3 length is 16 residues. Germline-derived CDR1 and CDR2 are LNHDA and SQIVND (reference sequence). The CDR3 DNA reads as TGTGCCAGTACCCCCTGGGGGGTGACTAGCACAGATACGCAGTATTTT. Translation gives CASTPWGVTSTDTQYF. Based on the CDR3 plus reference TRBV19 and TRBJ2-3, the full variable domain is DGGITQSPKYLFRKEGQNVTLSCEQNLNHDAMYWYRQDPGQGLRLIYYSQIVNDFQKGDIAEGYSVSREKKESFPLTVTSAQKNPTAFYLCASTPWGVTSTDTQYFGPGTRLTVL.

The chain is built from TRBV6-5 and TRBJ2-1; possibly TRBD2 for D (7 bases). Germline V lookup: CDR1 MNHEY, CDR2 SVGAGI. The CDR3 has 14 amino acids. V was clipped by 8 bases and J by 10 bases, with 21 bases between them. CDR3 in amino acids: CASARVSRGPEQFF. CDR3 coding DNA: TGTGCCAGCGCCCGGGTTTCGCGGGGGCCCGAGCAGTTCTTC.

This clone appeared a single time. CDR3 nucleotide sequence: TGTGCCAGCAGTGACCCCCGCGGGGGGGGCGATTACGAGCAGTACGTC. It specifies CASSDPRGGGDYEQYV. V gene TRBV6-1 combines with J gene TRBJ2-7; 9 nucleotides agree with TRBD2. V lost 3 bases and J lost 4; bases outside the gene matches: 10. Germline V gives CDR1 MNHNS, CDR2 SASEGT. The CDR3 extends over 16 amino acids.

This chain connects TRBV4-1 to TRBJ1-2; possible D gene TRBD1, 5 bases. Germline assignment: CDR1 MGHRA and CDR2 YSYEKL. V was clipped by 0 bases and J by 6 bases, with 14 bases between them. This CDR3 is 15 amino acids long. In DNA form, the CDR3 reads TGCGCCAGCAGCCAAGAGAGATTGACAGCCGATGGCTACACCTTC. Translating gives CASSQERLTADGYTF.

Notes on this clone: This specimen includes other DNA sequences encoding the same CDR3. J is TRBJ1-5 and V is TRBV6-1; D remains ambiguous. The germline gives CDR1 MNHNS, CDR2 SASEGT. The CDR3 consists of 13 residues. V gave up 1 base and J gave up 7 bases, with 8 bases separating them. In nucleotides, the CDR3 is TGTGCCAGCAGTGAAGGGCGAGGCCAGCCCCAGCATTTT. Its protein product is CASSEGRGQPQHF.

The chain has TRBV7-9 and TRBJ1-5, with D possibly matching TRBD1 (6 bases). In germline, CDR1 is SEHNR, CDR2 FQNEAQ (reference sequence). The CDR3 totals 15 residues. Trimming took 5 bases from V and 4 from J, leaving 15 bases between them. The CDR3 is CASSGGRTENQPQHF. The CDR3, as DNA: TGTGCCAGCAGCGGGGGCAGGACAGAGAATCAGCCCCAGCATTTT.

This chain uses TRBV30 with TRBJ1-4; TRBD1 is a possible D gene (5 bases). V dropped 4 bases and J dropped 7 bases, with 16 bases sitting between them. The CDR3 is 14 residues long. Germline V gives CDR1 GTSNPN, CDR2 SVGIG (reference sequence). The CDR3 here is CAWNQDPGAEKLFF. The CDR3 DNA is TGTGCCTGGAACCAAGACCCTGGGGCTGAAAAACTGTTTTTT.

This chain joins TRBV27 and TRBJ2-2; TRBD1 is a possible D gene (5 bases). This CDR3 has 13 residues. With 6 bases removed from V and 5 bases from J, the gap between germline ends came to 10 bases. Germline CDR1 reads MNHEY; CDR2 reads SMNVEV (reference sequence). CDR3 bases: TGTGCCAGCAGAGACCAGGGTACCGGGGAGCTGTTTTTT. It codes for CASRDQGTGELFF.

This clone was observed a handful of times. The gene calls are TRBV15 and TRBJ1-2; 9 bases agree with TRBD1. Germline trimming cut 5 bases from V and 4 bases from J; bases unmatched to any gene: 5. The CDR3 extends over 14 amino acids. Germline CDR1 LNHNV, CDR2 YYDKDF (reference sequence). CDR3 DNA sequence: TGTGCCACCAGCCCGGACAGGGGACCCTATGGCTACACCTTC. This codes for CATSPDRGPYGYTF.

This chain uses TRBV9 with TRBJ2-1, with D tentatively TRBD2 (7 bases). The CDR3 contains 15 residues. In germline, CDR1 is SGDLS, CDR2 YYNGEE. Trimming removed 3 bases at V and 7 bases at J, with 17 bases between. CDR3 loop: CASSASAGAGNEQFF. Written as DNA, the CDR3 is TGTGCCAGCAGCGCCTCGGCGGGGGCGGGGAATGAGCAGTTCTTC.

This chain connects TRBV19 to TRBJ1-5; no reliable D call. Looked up from germline, CDR1 is LNHDA and CDR2 is SQIVND (reference sequence). This CDR3 comprises 13 residues. V was cut by 6 bases and J by 2 bases, with 8 bases left in between. CDR3 DNA: TGTGCCAGTAGCCGGGTAGGCAATCAGCCCCAGCATTTT. Encoded protein: CASSRVGNQPQHF.

This chain links TRBV2 with TRBJ2-7; 8 bases fit TRBD1. The CDR3 is made up of 17 amino acids. V shed 5 bases and J 3 bases; nucleotides not matched to a gene: 15. CDR1 and CDR2 from the germline V gene are SNHLY and FYNNEI. The CDR3 region is CASSTESLRQGFYEQYF. Written as DNA, the CDR3 is TGTGCCAGCAGTACTGAGTCCCTTCGACAGGGGTTCTACGAGCAGTACTTC.

The rearrangement joins TRBV15 to TRBJ2-1; TRBD1 aligns across 10 bases. From germline, CDR1 is LNHNV and CDR2 YYDKDF (reference sequence). V dropped 1 base and J dropped 8; count of bases not matched to a gene: 8. The CDR3 spans 16 residues. The CDR3 DNA follows: TGTGCCACCAGCAGAGGTGGGACAGGGGTGAACGATGAGCAGTTCTTC. Its protein is CATSRGGTGVNDEQFF.

The chain links TRBV27 to TRBJ2-7, with TRBD2 matching 9 bases. CDR3 length equals 15 residues. V lost 7 bases, J lost 4 bases, and 11 bases stayed unmatched. Looked up from germline, CDR1 is MNHEY and CDR2 is SMNVEV (reference sequence). In nucleotides, the CDR3 is TGTGCCAGCAAAAACTCAGCGGGAGGCATTTACGAGCAGTACTTC. Translated: CASKNSAGGIYEQYF.

Ten or more counts support this clone. The genes are TRBV19 and TRBJ1-1; maybe TRBD1 (5 bases). Deletions cut 4 bases from V and 1 base from J, with 13 bases between. CDR3 length equals 15 residues. Looked up from germline, CDR1 is LNHDA and CDR2 is SQIVND (reference sequence). The CDR3 sequence: CASSTADRQNTEAFF. The CDR3 nucleotides are TGTGCCAGTAGTACTGCCGACAGACAGAACACTGAAGCTTTCTTT.

This chain links TRBV7-8 with TRBJ1-5; tentative D call: TRBD1 (6 bases). CDR1 and CDR2 from the germline V gene are SGHVS and FQNEAQ. The germline V and J ends were trimmed by 6 bases and 2 bases, with 11 bases remaining between them. This CDR3 spans 14 amino acids. CDR3 residues: CASSSDRRNQPQHF. The CDR3 DNA follows: TGTGCCAGCAGTTCCGACAGGCGCAATCAGCCCCAGCATTTT. The variable domain in full, with the rest retrieved from reference TRBV7-8 and TRBJ1-5, is GAGVSQSPRYKVAKRGQDVALRCDPISGHVSLFWYQQALGQGPEFLTYFQNEAQLDKSGLPSDRFFAERPEGSVSTLKIQRTQQEDSAVYLCASSSDRRNQPQHFGDGTRLSIL.

This clone was detected only a few times. The chain carries TRBV10-3 and TRBJ1-2; 12 bases are shared with TRBD1. The V gene end was trimmed by 0 bases and the J gene end by 9 bases; junction bases not matched to a gene: 5. Germline-derived CDR1 and CDR2 are ENHRY and SYGVKD. This CDR3 has 15 amino acids. CDR3: CAISESGQGAQSYTF. CDR3 DNA: TGTGCCATCAGTGAGTCGGGACAGGGGGCGCAGAGCTACACCTTC.

This clone was seen a single time. V and J are TRBV5-8 and TRBJ1-6, with no clear D. The length of the CDR3 is 16 residues. Germline V lookup: CDR1 SGHTS, CDR2 YDEGEE. Trimming pared 1 base from V and 0 bases from J, leaving 8 bases between. CDR3 protein: CASSLTTSSYNSPLHF. The CDR3 DNA reads TGTGCCAGCAGCTTGACGACTAGCTCCTATAATTCACCCCTCCACTTT.

This clone was seen more than once but under ten times. The rearrangement uses TRBV10-2 and TRBJ2-1; 9 bases are shared with TRBD2. Germline values: CDR1 WSHSY, CDR2 SAAADI. CDR3 length: 17 amino acids. The J segment lost 10 bases and the V segment lost 1 base, leaving 14 bases of the junction unmatched. The CDR3 loop is CASSEWSGRHGGKEQFF. The CDR3 DNA is TGCGCCAGCAGTGAGTGGAGCGGGAGGCATGGCGGTAAGGAGCAGTTCTTC.

This chain links TRBV19 with TRBJ1-2; D uncertain. CDR3 size: 14 residues. The germline CDR1 and CDR2 sequences are LNHDA and SQIVND (reference sequence). The V end was cut by 0 bases, the J end by 5 bases, with 10 bases between. This chain's CDR3 is CASSIDLEAYGYTF. CDR3 nucleotide sequence: TGTGCCAGTAGTATAGATCTAGAAGCATATGGCTACACCTTC.

In its sample, this clone was seen once. J is TRBJ2-3 and V is TRBV24-1, with 9 bases aligning to TRBD2. V gave up 4 bases and J gave up 8 bases; unmatched junction bases: 6. This CDR3 has 14 amino acids. Germline loops: CDR1 KGHDR, CDR2 SFDVKD. DNA for the CDR3: TGTGCCACCAGTGAGGGCGGGGGGGTTGGTACGCAGTATTTT. Encoded protein: CATSEGGGVGTQYF.

Points on this clone: The same CDR3 can be traced to other DNA sequences in this sample. This chain connects TRBV9 to TRBJ2-7; D ambiguous. With 0 bases removed from V and 3 bases from J, the gap between germline ends came to 10 bases. Germline CDR1 reads SGDLS; CDR2 reads YYNGEE. The CDR3 totals 14 residues. The CDR3 DNA reads TGTGCCAGCAGCGTAGCCGGAGAAAGCTACGAGCAGTACTTC. This sequence encodes CASSVAGESYEQYF. The complete variable domain, with remaining parts taken from reference TRBV9 and TRBJ2-7, reads DSGVTQTPKHLITATGQRVTLRCSPRSGDLSVYWYQQSLDQGLQFLIQYYNGEERAKGNILERFSAQQFPDLHSELNLSSLELGDSALYFCASSVAGESYEQYFGPGTRLTVT.

J is TRBJ2-1 and V is TRBV11-2; TRBD1 matches at 10 bases. V lost 7 bases and J lost 3; bases outside the gene matches: 9. Per the germline V gene, CDR1 is SGHAT and CDR2 is FQNNGV. The CDR3 is 16 residues long. The DNA for the CDR3 is TGTGCCAGCACCCGCCAGTGGGACAGGGGCTACAATGAGCAGTTCTTC. Its protein product is CASTRQWDRGYNEQFF. The full variable domain, rest sourced from reference TRBV11-2 and TRBJ2-1, is EAGVAQSPRYKIIEKRQSVAFWCNPISGHATLYWYQQILGQGPKLLIQFQNNGVVDDSQLPKDRFSAERLKGVDSTLKIQPAKLEDSAVYLCASTRQWDRGYNEQFFGPGTRLTVL.

This sequence joins TRBV5-1 and TRBJ2-7, with 8 nucleotides matching TRBD2. This CDR3 comprises 13 residues. J gave up 7 bases and V 4 bases, and 7 bases lay outside the gene matches. Germline V lookup: CDR1 SGHRS, CDR2 YFSETQ. In nucleotides, the CDR3 is TGCGCCAGCAGCCGGGGGGGTAGCGGAGAGCAGTACTTC. Translation gives CASSRGGSGEQYF.

J is TRBJ1-4 and V is TRBV5-1; 7 bases align to TRBD1. Trimming took 5 bases from V and 6 from J; bases not matched to a gene: 7. Germline lookup yields CDR1 SGHRS and CDR2 YFSETQ. CDR3 length: 14 amino acids. The CDR3 loop is CASSQGVAHEKLFF. The CDR3 DNA sequence: TGCGCCAGCAGTCAGGGGGTGGCACATGAAAAACTGTTTTTT.